Following are 18 T cell receptor beta chains from one sample sequenced in a study of OX40 agonist ivuxolimab in advanced cancers. The assay was immunoSEQ multiplex PCR, and TCRdb's table has in-frame clones only and misses some. This table holds approximately 31,000 clones, approximately 89% found once. The material was CD4+ or CD8+ T cells sorted from blood, obtained in a trial of the OX40 agonist ivuxolimab. The origin of the receptors is an adult with an advanced solid tumor such as melanoma, head and neck, liver or kidney cancer.

The V call is TRBV5-4, the J call TRBJ2-1; D may match TRBD1 or TRBD2 (6 bases each). The CDR3 totals 16 residues. The germline V gene encodes CDR1 SGHNT and CDR2 YYREEE (reference sequence). Trimming removed 3 bases at V and 0 bases at J, with 13 bases between. DNA for the CDR3: TGTGCCAGCAGCTCCGAAGGGGGGAGCTCCTACAATGAGCAGTTCTTC. Amino acids: CASSSEGGSSYNEQFF.

The rearrangement uses TRBV11-2 and TRBJ1-6; unclear D gene. Trimming stripped 3 bases from V and 8 bases from J, with 5 bases between. The length of the CDR3 is 12 residues. Germline loops: CDR1 SGHAT, CDR2 FQNNGV. CDR3 sequence (DNA): TGTGCCAGCAGCTTTGGGTATTCACCCCTCCACTTT. Amino acids: CASSFGYSPLHF.

J is TRBJ1-1 and V is TRBV7-3, with D perhaps matching TRBD1 (5 bases). In germline, CDR1 is SGHTA, CDR2 FQGTGA. The CDR3 is 14 residues long. Trimming removed 5 bases from V and 5 bases from J, with 15 bases in between. CDR3: CASSTQPDSTEAFF. CDR3 sequence (DNA): TGTGCCAGCAGCACACAGCCCGACAGTACTGAAGCTTTCTTT.

The chain carries TRBV6-4 and TRBJ2-1; the match to TRBD2 covers 9 bases. The J segment lost 6 bases and the V segment lost 6 bases, leaving 9 bases of the junction unmatched. The CDR3 totals 15 residues. Germline V lookup: CDR1 MRHNA, CDR2 SNTAGT. CDR3 DNA: TGTGCCAGCAGATCGGCGGGAGGGCCGGTCAATGAGCAGTTCTTC. Translation gives CASRSAGGPVNEQFF.

This chain joins TRBV7-9 and TRBJ2-3; 8 bases map to TRBD2. Trimming cost V 2 bases and J 4 bases; bases outside gene matches: 5. The V gene's germline CDR1 is SEHNR and CDR2 FQNEAQ (reference sequence). The CDR3 is 15 amino acids. CDR3 DNA: TGTGCCAGCAGCTTAACCACGGGGGGGCCAGATACGCAGTATTTT. This sequence encodes CASSLTTGGPDTQYF.

This chain joins TRBV6-6 and TRBJ1-5; D not resolved. Germline CDR1 is MNHNY and CDR2 is SVGAGI (reference sequence). V shed 0 bases and J shed 7 bases, with 13 bases lying between them. The CDR3 length is 15 residues. The CDR3 region is CASSYSLTRAQPQHF. The CDR3 DNA reads as TGTGCCAGCAGTTACTCCCTGACTCGGGCCCAGCCCCAGCATTTT.

V gene TRBV27 combines with J gene TRBJ2-2; maybe TRBD2 (6 bases). The V and J ends lost 2 bases and 4 bases respectively, with 20 bases between them. The CDR3 contains 18 residues. CDR1 is MNHEY, CDR2 SMNVEV, per germline (reference sequence). The CDR3 sequence: CASSLLSLGGPFTGELFF. The CDR3 DNA sequence: TGTGCCAGCAGTTTACTCTCCCTCGGAGGGCCTTTCACCGGGGAGCTGTTTTTT.

This rearrangement joins TRBV2 to TRBJ2-5; TRBD2 matches 7 bases. The assigned J gene may be wrong: the sequence end matches TRBJ2-7 better. Germline V gives CDR1 SNHLY, CDR2 FYNNEI. The CDR3 runs 15 residues. The CDR3 coding sequence is TGTGCCAGCAGTGAAGGAAAGGGGAGGGTCTACGAGCAGTACTTC. Protein sequence: CASSEGKGRVYEQYF.

The rearrangement links TRBV10-3 to TRBJ2-1; the D gene is possibly TRBD1 (8 bases). Germline lookup yields CDR1 ENHRY and CDR2 SYGVKD. The CDR3 has 11 residues. V gave up 11 bases and J gave up 8 bases, with 13 bases separating them. The DNA of the CDR3 is TGTGCCTCACAGGGGGGGGATGAGCAGTTCTTC. Translating gives CASQGGDEQFF.

This clone appeared once. The rearrangement joins TRBV5-1 to TRBJ2-1; the match to TRBD2 covers 9 bases. This CDR3 region has 15 residues. V was clipped by 4 bases and J by 1 base; unmatched bases: 3. CDR1 SGHRS and CDR2 YFSETQ come from the germline V gene. CDR3: CASSRGGASYNEQFF. The DNA for the CDR3 is TGCGCCAGCAGCCGCGGGGGGGCATCCTACAATGAGCAGTTCTTC.

This chain connects TRBV6-1 to TRBJ1-1, with D possibly matching TRBD1 (5 bases). The germline V gene has CDR1 MNHNS and CDR2 SASEGT. Trimming removed 5 bases from V and 3 bases from J, with 16 bases in between. The CDR3 is made up of 15 amino acids. CDR3 in amino acids: CASSKGAKGDTEAFF. CDR3 nucleotide sequence: TGTGCCAGCAGTAAAGGGGCTAAGGGAGACACTGAAGCTTTCTTT.

The chain has TRBV7-3 and TRBJ2-3; 11 bases map to TRBD2. The CDR3 extends over 17 amino acids. Trimming cost V 6 bases and J 4 bases; bases outside gene matches: 12. CDR1 and CDR2 from the germline V gene are SGHTA and FQGTGA. CDR3: CASSFLLAGGRADTQYF. CDR3 sequence (DNA): TGTGCCAGCAGTTTCCTGCTAGCGGGGGGCCGCGCAGATACGCAGTATTTT.

The chain combines TRBV2 with TRBJ1-1; no firm D call. Germline V lookup: CDR1 SNHLY, CDR2 FYNNEI. V lost 4 bases and J lost 0, with 6 bases in between. The CDR3 has 13 amino acids. This CDR3 reads CASSVVVNTEAFF. The CDR3 region has the DNA TGTGCCAGCAGTGTTGTGGTGAACACTGAAGCTTTCTTT.

The gene calls are TRBV28 and TRBJ1-2; 8 bases are a match to TRBD1. Germline V gene data show CDR1 as MDHEN and CDR2 as SYDVKM. This CDR3 spans 12 amino acids. Trimming at V came to 9 bases and at J to 8 bases, leaving 8 bases not matched to a gene. CDR3 coding DNA: TGTGCCAGTCTGAGGACAGGGACGGGCTACACCTTC. Residues: CASLRTGTGYTF.

This clone showed up just once. The rearrangement uses TRBV6-1 and TRBJ1-5; D call uncertain. CDR3 size: 17 residues. Germline V lookup: CDR1 MNHNS, CDR2 SASEGT. V was cut by 0 bases and J by 0 bases, with 12 bases left in between. CDR3 in amino acids: CASSEAFGGYSNQPQHF. The CDR3 coding sequence is TGTGCCAGCAGTGAAGCTTTCGGAGGTTATAGCAATCAGCCCCAGCATTTT.

V usage is TRBV7-3 and J usage is TRBJ2-1; D remains unclear. The CDR3 covers 13 residues. Trimming cost V 5 bases and J 7 bases, with 12 bases left between them. The germline V gene encodes CDR1 SGHTA and CDR2 FQGTGA. The CDR3 region is CASSPKASNEQFF. DNA of the CDR3: TGTGCCAGCAGCCCCAAGGCCTCAAATGAGCAGTTCTTC.

The chain has TRBV28 and TRBJ1-5; possibly TRBD1 for D (6 bases). In germline, CDR1 is MDHEN, CDR2 SYDVKM. V was cut by 3 bases and J by 2 bases, with 14 bases left in between. The CDR3 has 16 amino acids. The CDR3 bases are TGTGCCAGCAGTTTTGGGGGCAGGGTGGGCAATCAGCCCCAGCATTTT. Its translation: CASSFGGRVGNQPQHF. Full variable domain (remainder filled in from reference TRBV28 and TRBJ1-5): DVKVTQSSRYLVKRTGEKVFLECVQDMDHENMFWYRQDPGLGLRLIYFSYDVKMKEKGDIPEGYSVSREKKERFSLILESASTNQTSMYLCASSFGGRVGNQPQHFGDGTRLSIL.

The rearrangement uses TRBV7-6 and TRBJ1-3; D not resolved. This CDR3 has 15 amino acids. Germline V gives CDR1 SGHVS, CDR2 FNYEAQ. Deletions cut 1 base from V and 0 bases from J, with 7 bases between. As DNA, the CDR3 is TGTGCCAGCAGCTTAGGACAAATCTCTGGAAACACCATATATTTT. Amino acid sequence: CASSLGQISGNTIYF.